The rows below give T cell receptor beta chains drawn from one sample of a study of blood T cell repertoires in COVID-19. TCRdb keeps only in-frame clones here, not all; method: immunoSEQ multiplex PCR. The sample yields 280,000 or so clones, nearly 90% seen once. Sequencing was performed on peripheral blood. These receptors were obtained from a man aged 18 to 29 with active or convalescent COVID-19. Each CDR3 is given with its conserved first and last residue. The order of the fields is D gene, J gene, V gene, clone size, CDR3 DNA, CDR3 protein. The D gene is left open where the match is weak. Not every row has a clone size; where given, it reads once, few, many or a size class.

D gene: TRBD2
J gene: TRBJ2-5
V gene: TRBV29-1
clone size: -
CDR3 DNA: TGCAGCGTTGAATACTGGGGGGGGGAGACCCAGTACTTC
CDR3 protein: CSVEYWGGETQYF

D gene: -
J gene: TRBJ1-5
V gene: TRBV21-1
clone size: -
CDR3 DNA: TGTGCCAGCAGCAATCTTGGGATTGGCGGGTTAACTAAGCGCCACCAGCCCCAGCATTTT
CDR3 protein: CASSNLGIGGLTKRHQPQHF

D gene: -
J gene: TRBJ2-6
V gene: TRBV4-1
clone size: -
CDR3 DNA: TGCGCCAGCAGCCACCAGGGTTCTGGGGCCAACGTCCTGACTTTC
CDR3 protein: CASSHQGSGANVLTF

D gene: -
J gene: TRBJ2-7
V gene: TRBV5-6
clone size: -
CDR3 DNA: TGTGCCAGCAGCTGGGGGGAGGCCTACGAGCAGTACTTC
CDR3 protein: CASSWGEAYEQYF

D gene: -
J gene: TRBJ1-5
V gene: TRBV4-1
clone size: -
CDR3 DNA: TGCGCCAGCAGCCAAAACGACAGAAGCAATCAGCCCCAGCATTTT
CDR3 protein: CASSQNDRSNQPQHF

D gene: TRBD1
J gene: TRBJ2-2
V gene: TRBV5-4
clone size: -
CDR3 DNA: TGTGCCAGCAGCTGGGACAGTTTCACCGGGGAGCTGTTTTTT
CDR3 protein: CASSWDSFTGELFF

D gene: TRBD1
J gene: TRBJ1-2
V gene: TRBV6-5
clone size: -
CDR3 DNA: TGTGCCAGCAGGGGGACAGTCTATGGCTACACCTTC
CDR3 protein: CASRGTVYGYTF

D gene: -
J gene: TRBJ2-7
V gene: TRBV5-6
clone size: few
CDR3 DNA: TGTGCCAGCAGCTTGGCCGGGGGGCCGCACATCTTC
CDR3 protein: CASSLAGGPHIF

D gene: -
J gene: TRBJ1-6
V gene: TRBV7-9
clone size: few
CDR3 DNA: TGTGCCTGCAGTAGGGGGGGTGAGTCACCCCTCCACTTT
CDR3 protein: CACSRGGESPLHF

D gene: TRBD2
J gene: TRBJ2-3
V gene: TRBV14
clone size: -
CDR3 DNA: TGTGCCAGCAGCCTTACTAGCGGGGTCACCACAGATACGCAGTATTTT
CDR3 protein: CASSLTSGVTTDTQYF

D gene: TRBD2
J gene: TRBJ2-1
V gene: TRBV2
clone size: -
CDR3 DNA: TGTGCCAGCAGTGATCAGACTAGCGGTAGCTCCTACAATGAGCAGTTCTTC
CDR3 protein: CASSDQTSGSSYNEQFF

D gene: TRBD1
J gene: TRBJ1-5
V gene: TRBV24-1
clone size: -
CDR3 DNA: TGTGCCACCACCCCCCAAGGGGACAGGGCCCAGCCCCAGCATTTT
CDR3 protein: CATTPQGDRAQPQHF

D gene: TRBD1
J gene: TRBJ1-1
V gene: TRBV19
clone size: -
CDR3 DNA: TGTGCCAGTAGTCCGGGGACAGAGTACACTGAAGCTTTCTTT
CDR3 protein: CASSPGTEYTEAFF

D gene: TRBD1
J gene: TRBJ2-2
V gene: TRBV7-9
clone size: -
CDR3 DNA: TGTGCCAGCAGCCCCCGGGACAGGGGTTTCGGGGAGCTGTTTTTT
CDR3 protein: CASSPRDRGFGELFF

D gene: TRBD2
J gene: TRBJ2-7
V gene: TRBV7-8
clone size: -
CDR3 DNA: TGTGCCAGCAGCTCCCTACGGACTAGCGTAGGTCGGGCCTACGAGCAGTACTTC
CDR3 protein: CASSSLRTSVGRAYEQYF

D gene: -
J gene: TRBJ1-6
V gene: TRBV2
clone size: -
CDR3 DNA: TGTGCCAGCATGAAGGGGTTAAGCTCCTATAATTCACCCCTCCACTTT
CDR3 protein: CASMKGLSSYNSPLHF